Below are 3 T cell receptor beta chains sequenced from a single sample in a study of metastatic and nonmetastatic thyroid tumors. TCRdb re-called the PCR reads via MiXCR. This sample has about 28,000 clones, with 15% to 20% found just once. Thyroid surgery was preceded by no treatment in any patient. The source material was blood. These receptors all come from a female donor with papillary thyroid cancer or a benign thyroid nodule (not recorded which). Some clones in this sample may be carry-over from other donors' samples.

This clone has at least ten counts. The V and J genes are TRBV6-7 and TRBJ2-7; D remains unclear. TRBV6-7 is noted as an ORF with a role that remains uncertain. The CDR3 covers 11 residues. V gave up 2 bases and J gave up 9 bases, with 8 bases separating them. The CDR3 sequence is CASSYRKGQYF. The CDR3 DNA reads TGTGCCAGCAGTTACAGGAAGGGGCAGTACTTC.

This clone has a count of ten or more. This chain links TRBV4-1 with TRBJ1-2; D is unclear. The length of the CDR3 is 14 residues. The germline V gene encodes CDR1 MGHRA and CDR2 YSYEKL. V lost 0 bases, J lost 8 bases, and 13 bases lay in between. The CDR3 region has the DNA TGCGCCAGCAGCCAAGAGTTGGCGGTAGGAGGCTACACCTTC. It specifies CASSQELAVGGYTF.

At least ten counts were recorded for this clone. The chain joins TRBV11-3 to TRBJ2-1, with D possibly being TRBD1 or TRBD2 (5 bases each). Germline CDR1 and CDR2: SGHNT and YENEEA. The CDR3 contains 16 residues. The V end lost 1 base, the J end lost 3 bases, and 13 bases lay between the germline ends. The CDR3 nucleotides read TGTGCCAGCAGCTTAGGAGGGGTCGGGTACTACAATGAGCAGTTCTTC. This sequence encodes CASSLGGVGYYNEQFF.